The sequence of this TCR beta chain was determined in a study of post-analysis software for immune sequencing data. On the study more broadly: Relapsing-remitting, secondary progressive and progressive-relapsing multiple sclerosis courses were included.

The length of the CDR3 is 12 residues. Germline lookup yields CDR1 DFQATT and CDR2 SNEGSKA (reference sequence). V dropped 5 bases and J dropped 4 bases, with 12 bases sitting between them. Of note for this clonotype: Its target is unknown.

The library was made from cDNA and included unique molecular identifiers. TCRdb recomputed calls from the PCR reads with MiXCR, one row per CDR3 protein. The table lists about 820,000 distinct CDR3 sequences, around 53% of them singletons. Whole-study findings and limits: Controls had lower frequencies than patients of 4 or 5 TRBV segments, which included TRBV5-6, TRBV5-1 and TRBV20-1. Same-batch preparations were strongly co-clustered by F measure.

This sequence was found in a girl aged 10 to 17 with multiple sclerosis. The chain combines TRBV20-1 with TRBJ2-7; D uncertain. What was sequenced was blood. This chain's CDR3 is CSAFRQAYEQYF. The CDR3 nucleotides read TGCAGTGCTTTTCGGCAGGCGTACGAGCAGTACTTC.